This TCR beta chain was documented in a study of cytomegalovirus exposure and HLA in healthy donors (TCRdb year 2017). Broadly, across the study: According to an earlier analysis of around 600 of the donors, about 179 million T cells yielded 117 million unique TCR beta sequences and around 300 Gb of sequence data. Along with the roughly 670-subject first cohort, a separate validation cohort of some 130 different subjects was used. Among some 410 genotyped donors of the cohort, an average of approximately 200,000 unique TCR beta nucleotide sequences was sequenced per donor, of which roughly 18% were non-productive. In an earlier analysis of 587 of the donors, high-throughput TCR beta sequencing was used to judge whether each TCR beta V gene segment behaved as functional or pseudogenic. The genetic ancestry cluster associated with self-reported Caucasian donors included 81% of the 398 genotyped donors. Genome-wide SNP genotypes for about 65% of the roughly 670 donors were used in a later genetic analysis, which treated that subset as a discovery cohort. High-throughput TCR immunosequencing, statistical association of individual TCRs with disease status, and machine learning were combined to predict cytomegalovirus infection status. Every discovery cohort repertoire had been produced on one sequencing platform. Using immunosequencing, the study profiled T cell repertoires from around 670 subjects and related those repertoires to cytomegalovirus serostatus. Five DR-DQ haplotypes were treated as single units for association and clustering because of strong linkage in the cohort. The later analysis used no new phenotypic data to find candidate immune exposures, relying instead on TCR beta sequences and their occurrence across donors. In a later analysis, previously published TCR beta repertoires from several hundred donors were re-analyzed and high-resolution HLA genotyping was added so that TCR occurrence patterns could be studied. Donor age, sex, ethnicity and CMV serostatus were compiled alongside the repertoire data. HLA typing included class I and class II loci at four-digit resolution. The study was designed to test whether signatures of past pathogen exposure could be identified by cataloging public T cell receptors. Roughly 300 gigabases of sequencing data and around 87 million unique TCR sequences were included in an early release covering about 620 HLA-typed donors. The number of donors typed differed by locus, with roughly 629-640 for A, B, C, DRB1 and DQB1, 522 for DQA1, 600 to 610 for DPA1, and under 490 for DPB1.

The method was the immunoSEQ multiplex PCR assay. The multiplex PCR relied on a mix of 60 forward primers for TCR Vbeta segments and 13 reverse primers for TCR Jbeta segments. The CDR3 region of rearranged TCR beta genes was amplified from genomic DNA with a multiplex PCR assay. Amplified TCR beta libraries were sequenced as 87-base-pair reads on the Illumina HiSeq System. The source study handled its data this way. Across the roughly 670 repertoires, a later analysis counted tens of millions of unique TCR beta chains, some 11 million of which were shared by at least two donors. Raw reads were error-corrected and collapsed into unique sequences with a nearest-neighbor algorithm that merged closely related sequences to remove PCR and sequencing errors. V, D and J gene segments were assigned by aligning CDR3 sequences to IMGT reference sequences. For a sequence to be retained, a match of at least six nucleotides to both a V gene segment and a J gene segment was required. A rearrangement counted as productive if the CDR3 had no stop codons and remained in frame with V and J, and every other rearrangement counted as non-productive. Following IMGT convention, CDR3 was defined as the stretch from the second conserved V-encoded cysteine up to the conserved J-encoded phenylalanine. In an earlier analysis of more than 550 of the donors, sequences lacking an unambiguous match to a single V gene segment were excluded. In an earlier analysis of some 590 of the donors, a V segment was called functional when productive rearrangements were above 56.7%, and segregating when the standard deviation between donors exceeded 5%. To diagnose cytomegalovirus status from the catalog of TCR beta chain sequences, a statistical classification framework was built. A later analysis assigned V and J genes by comparing TCR nucleotide sequences with IMGT/GENE-DB human TR gene sequences. A later analysis assigned CDR3 sequences and most-parsimonious VDJ recombination scenarios with the TCRdist pipeline. In a later analysis, each TCR beta chain was defined by its CDR3 amino acid sequence together with its V-gene family, and reads without a unique V-gene family were excluded. To address suspected cross-contamination and a sequencing artifact, a later analysis removed 450 to 700 highly shared, low-generation-probability nucleotide sequences. A later analysis calculated a clonal expansion index for each public chain from normalized within-repertoire ranks of inferred template counts. A later analysis computed generation probabilities with a VDJ recombination model fitted to out-of-frame rearrangements, and checked the results against IGoR. A later analysis scored TCR-TCR, TCR-HLA and TCR-CMV co-occurrence with hypergeometric tests, applying a repertoire-size bias correction to TCR pairs. In a later analysis, false discovery rates were estimated by permuting HLA or CMV assignments 20 times. In a later analysis, co-occurring TCRs were grouped with DBSCAN, and TCRdist sequence similarity was added when clustering was performed within HLA-allele-positive subsets. Repertoires with fewer than 30,000 or more than 120,000 public chains were left out of co-occurrence clustering, as were a few repertoires with anomalous nucleotide sharing. The clones in this table, taken by TCRdb from immuneACCESS, are in-frame only. Not every clone is retained; where verified, under half of the shortfall comes from an unresolved V gene, and the cause of the rest is unknown. V and J calls plus clone size are reproduced from that table; the DNA served to infer D and trimming. The sample records over 150,000 clones, 80% of which are singletons. Jointly, the top ten make up about 4.5% of the sample.

Concerning this clone itself: The antigen it binds to is not known. Per-nucleotide qualities are absent, and no much larger clonotype sits a single base away.

The study at large found these results: In a later analysis, HLA-associated TCR beta chains were found to be more clonally expanded and to have lower generation probabilities than equally common non-associated chains. In a later genetic analysis, a missense DCLRE1C variant was associated with V-gene and J-gene trimming of TCR beta chains, and the association was replicated in an independent cohort. A further reported finding was that TCR beta sequences accurately predicted the HLA-A and HLA-B alleles for most subjects in the first cohort. The cohort was sequenced for TCR beta chains only, and without alpha or paired-chain data the features that could be detected were limited. Most CMV-associated TCR beta chains appeared to be HLA-restricted in a later analysis, and the HLA associations seemed to be driven largely by CMV exposure. In a later analysis, several top co-occurrence clusters were reported to appear linked to parvovirus B19, influenza, CMV and Epstein-Barr virus. In vitro tests confirmed that three of the cytomegalovirus-associated TCR beta chains recognize cytomegalovirus antigens. In a later analysis, the rate of TCR association differed among HLA loci, with DRB1 alleles having the most associated TCRs and HLA-C alleles having the fewest. Assigning TCR associations to individual alleles was difficult when HLA alleles, especially DR and DQ, strongly co-occurred. A cluster of highly shared sequence variants was judged likely to be a technical artifact of the sequencing pipeline. The earlier analysis of 587 of the donors excluded fewer than 20 rarely observed V segments, including chromosome 9 orphons, because counts were too low. Because some donors lacked HLA typing at each locus, the association tests relied only on the typed subset. A later analysis associated about 17,000 TCR beta sequences with specific HLA alleles at a false discovery rate of 0.05. Because the 87-base-pair reads could not distinguish some IMGT-functional V segments, including TRBV6-2 and TRBV6-3, those segments were excluded. According to the authors, the approach could potentially be generalized to other disease states and immunological phenotypes. CMV serostatus was the only immune exposure information available for the cohort. Most TCR sequences were observed very rarely across donors, whereas some public TCRs were present in many individuals. According to a later genetic analysis, donors in an Asian-associated ancestry cluster had fewer N-insertions in productive TCRs than the approximately 610-donor mean. Roughly uniform sequencing depth across donors was assumed in presence/absence analyses, although this assumption may not hold. Broadly in line with IMGT annotations, most TCR beta V segments showed up in productive rearrangements about 87% or about 30% of the time in an earlier analysis of around 550 of the donors. In the study, some 160 TCR beta chains were listed as associated with cytomegalovirus. The classifier was reported to diagnose cytomegalovirus status with high specificity and sensitivity in both the original cohort and the validation cohort. Linkage disequilibrium might explain the correlated functional status among segregating V segments, but an unknown experimental factor could not be excluded.

Per the germline V gene, LGHNA is the CDR1 and YSLEER is the CDR2. The CDR3, cysteine through phenylalanine, is 20 amino acids long. This entry keeps only the CDR3 DNA: 60 bases, framed from base 1. After removal of 3 bases from V and 4 bases from J, the junction retains 12 bases not matched to a gene. The cohort was made up of roughly 670 healthy bone marrow donors. At the time of sampling, every cohort member was nominally healthy, though immune exposures that went unrecorded were likely present. The donor was CMV seronegative and belonged to the group of approximately 320 seronegative cohort members. A peripheral blood sample was collected from each donor, and TCR beta sequencing was performed on peripheral blood mononuclear cells. Genomic DNA extraction from the blood cell samples was performed with the Qiagen DNeasy Blood Extraction Kit.

The rearrangement joined TRBV4-3 to TRBJ2-1; 16 junctional bases match TRBD2. Source material: PBMCs. This sequence was found in a man aged 25-40 years in good health and CMV-seronegative. In nucleotide form, the sequence is TGCGCCAGCAGCCACGGGACTAGCGGGGGGGCCCGCAAGACTTACAATGAGCAGTTCTTC. This encodes CASSHGTSGGARKTYNEQFF.